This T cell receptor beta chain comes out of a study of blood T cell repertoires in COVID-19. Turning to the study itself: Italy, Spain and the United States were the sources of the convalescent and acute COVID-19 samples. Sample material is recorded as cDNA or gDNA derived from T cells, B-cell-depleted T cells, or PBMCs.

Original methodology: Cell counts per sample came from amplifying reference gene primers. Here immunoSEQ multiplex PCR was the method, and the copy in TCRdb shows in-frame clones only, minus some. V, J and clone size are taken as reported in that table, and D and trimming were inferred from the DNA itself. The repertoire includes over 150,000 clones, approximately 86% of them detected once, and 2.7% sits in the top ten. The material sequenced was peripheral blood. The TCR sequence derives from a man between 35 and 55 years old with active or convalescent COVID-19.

The CDR3 protein is CAISPDRANEKLFF. The CDR3 DNA sequence: TGTGCCATCAGTCCTGACAGGGCTAATGAAAAACTGTTTTTT. This chain joins TRBV10-3 and TRBJ1-4, with 7 nucleotides matching TRBD1. J was trimmed by 3 bases and V by 5 bases; bases with no gene match: 3. CDR1 and CDR2 from the germline V gene are ENHRY and SYGVKD. This CDR3 comprises 14 residues.